The 6 T cell receptor beta chains below come from one sample, sequenced in a study of CD8 T cells in Susac syndrome. cDNA came from roughly 0.53 to 1 ug RNA primed by random hexamers. TCRdb redid the calling of the immunoSEQ multiplex PCR reads with MiXCR, one entry per CDR3 protein. The table has around 50,000 distinct CDR3 sequences, about 92% seen once. Material for sequencing was CD8+ T cells from PBMCs. The receptors here all came from a human donor in good health.

This rearrangement joins TRBV30 to TRBJ1-1; no clear D. The CDR3 runs to 13 residues. The germline gives CDR1 GTSNPN, CDR2 SVGIG (reference sequence). The V end was cut by 3 bases, the J end by 1 base, with 9 bases between. The CDR3 reads CAWREARNTEAFF. The DNA for the CDR3 is TGTGCCTGGAGGGAGGCTAGGAACACTGAAGCTTTCTTT. The whole variable domain, remainder taken from reference TRBV30 and TRBJ1-1, is SQTIHQWPATLVQPVGSPLSLECTVEGTSNPNLYWYRQAAGRGLQLLFYSVGIGQISSEVPQNLSASRPQDRQFILSSKKLLLSDSGFYLCAWREARNTEAFFGQGTRLTVV.

This clonotype was counted a single time. The chain links TRBV13 to TRBJ2-5, with D possibly called TRBD1 or TRBD2 (5 bases each). Trimming pared 4 bases from V and 2 bases from J, leaving 17 bases between. Germline V lookup: CDR1 PRHDT, CDR2 FYEKMQ (reference sequence). CDR3 length: 16 amino acids. The CDR3 DNA reads TGTGCCAGCAGCTCCTCTGATCCGGGACGGCAAGAGACCCAGTACTTC. Its translation: CASSSSDPGRQETQYF.

The genes are TRBV28 and TRBJ2-5; the match to TRBD2 covers 13 bases. This CDR3 contains 14 residues. The germline gives CDR1 MDHEN, CDR2 SYDVKM. After removal of 1 base from V and 13 bases from J, the junction contained 6 bases not matched to a gene. The CDR3 sequence: CASSLYRTSGSPYF. Here the CDR3 DNA reads TGTGCCAGCAGTTTATATCGGACTAGCGGGAGTCCGTACTTC. The full variable domain, its missing parts supplied by reference TRBV28 and TRBJ2-5, is DVKVTQSSRYLVKRTGEKVFLECVQDMDHENMFWYRQDPGLGLRLIYFSYDVKMKEKGDIPEGYSVSREKKERFSLILESASTNQTSMYLCASSLYRTSGSPYFGPGTRLLVL.

This rearrangement joins TRBV6-1 to TRBJ1-1; D perhaps matches TRBD1 (5 bases). Trimming pared 0 bases from V and 4 bases from J, leaving 18 bases between. There are 17 residues in the CDR3. Germline CDR1 MNHNS, CDR2 SASEGT. This chain's CDR3 is CASSEAGGLGSSTEAFF. CDR3 DNA sequence: TGTGCCAGCAGTGAAGCTGGGGGTCTGGGTTCGAGCACTGAAGCTTTCTTT.

The V call is TRBV19, the J call TRBJ2-4, with 10 bases lining up with TRBD1. There are 15 residues in the CDR3. Trimming at V came to 2 bases and at J to 10 bases, leaving 8 bases not matched to a gene. The germline V gene encodes CDR1 LNHDA and CDR2 SQIVND (reference sequence). DNA for the CDR3: TGTGCCAGTAGTATAACATCCGGACAGGGGGGAATTCAGTACTTC. It yields the protein CASSITSGQGGIQYF.

V and J are TRBV30 and TRBJ2-7, with 8 bases matching TRBD2. J was trimmed by 2 bases and V by 1 base; bases with no gene match: 4. The germline CDR1 and CDR2 sequences are GTSNPN and SVGIG (reference sequence). The CDR3 totals 14 residues. CDR3 DNA sequence: TGTGCCTGGAGTGCACTAGCGGACACCTACGAGCAGTACTTC. Translated: CAWSALADTYEQYF.